These 3 T cell receptor beta chains originate from one sample sequenced in a study of shared clonotypes between healthy human individuals. Assay used: immunoSEQ multiplex PCR; TCRdb lists only in-frame clones, some missing. The table has 2 million to 3 million clones, roughly 93% seen once. Material for sequencing was naive CD4+ T cells from PBMCs. Subset denoted: CD45RA+ positively selected. The receptor source for this set is a young man in good health. Some clones in this sample may be carry-over from other donors' samples.

V and J are TRBV11-2 and TRBJ2-7, with 8 nucleotides matching TRBD2. Trimming took 4 bases from V and 4 from J; bases not matched to a gene: 15. Germline CDR1 SGHAT, CDR2 FQNNGV. CDR3 size: 17 residues. The CDR3 coding sequence is TGTGCCAGCAGCTCCGCTCCTCGCGGGAGGATGGATTACGAGCAGTACTTC. It yields the protein CASSSAPRGRMDYEQYF. Together with reference TRBV11-2 and TRBJ2-7, the CDR3 gives the full variable domain: EAGVAQSPRYKIIEKRQSVAFWCNPISGHATLYWYQQILGQGPKLLIQFQNNGVVDDSQLPKDRFSAERLKGVDSTLKIQPAKLEDSAVYLCASSSAPRGRMDYEQYFGPGTRLTVT.

This chain uses TRBV21-1 with TRBJ1-6; the tabulated D call, TRBD1, remains unverified against the DNA. TRBV21-1 is assigned pseudogene status. The length of the CDR3 is 18 residues. As DNA, the CDR3 is TGTGCCAGCTTGTCCCCAAACCTCAACAGGGAAGATAATTCACCCCTCCACTTT. The encoded protein is CASLSPNLNREDNSPLHF.

The rearrangement uses TRBV27 and TRBJ2-7, with D unclear. Trimming shortened V by 5 bases and J by 4 bases, and 12 bases separated the two germline ends. This CDR3 contains 13 residues. Germline V gene lookup returns CDR1 MNHEY and CDR2 SMNVEV (reference sequence). The DNA for the CDR3 is TGTGCCAGCAGTCCCGACGTGGGGTACGAGCAGTACTTC. Amino acids: CASSPDVGYEQYF.